This TCR beta chain was recovered during a study of T cell changes during pregnancy in multiple sclerosis. V was pared by 5 bases and J by 8 bases, with 10 bases of the junction left unmatched. Germline CDR1 and CDR2: PRHDT and FYEKMQ (reference sequence). CDR3 length: 16 amino acids. In this sample, this clone turned up once. Clones were sequenced by immunoSEQ multiplex PCR, and TCRdb holds only the in-frame ones, with some missing. The sample consists of about 66,000 clones, 91% of them appearing once. The V call is TRBV13, the J call TRBJ1-6; 9 bases fit TRBD1. The receptor's source is a female donor with multiple sclerosis, enrolled in a pregnancy study. Sample: CD8+ T cells from peripheral blood mononuclear cells, taken before pregnancy. The DNA of the CDR3 is TGTGCCAGCAGCCCGCAGACAGGGGGATCTCATTCACCCCTCCACTTT. It translates to CASSPQTGGSHSPLHF.